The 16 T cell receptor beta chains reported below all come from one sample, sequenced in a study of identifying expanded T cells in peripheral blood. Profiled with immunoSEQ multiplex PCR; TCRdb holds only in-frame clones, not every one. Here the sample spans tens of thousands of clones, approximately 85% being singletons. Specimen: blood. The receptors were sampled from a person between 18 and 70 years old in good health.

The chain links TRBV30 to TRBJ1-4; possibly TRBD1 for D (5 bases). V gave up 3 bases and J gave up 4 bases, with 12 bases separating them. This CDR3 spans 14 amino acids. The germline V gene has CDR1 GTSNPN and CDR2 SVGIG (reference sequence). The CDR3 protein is CAWRGPGYNEKLFF. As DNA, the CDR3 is TGTGCCTGGAGGGGGCCAGGCTATAATGAAAAACTGTTTTTT.

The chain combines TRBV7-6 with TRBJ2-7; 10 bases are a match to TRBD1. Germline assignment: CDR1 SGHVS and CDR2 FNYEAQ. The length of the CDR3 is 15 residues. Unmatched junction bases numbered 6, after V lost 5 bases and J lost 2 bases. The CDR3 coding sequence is TGTGCCAGCAGCCCCGGGACAGGGGTTACCTACGAGCAGTACTTC. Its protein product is CASSPGTGVTYEQYF.

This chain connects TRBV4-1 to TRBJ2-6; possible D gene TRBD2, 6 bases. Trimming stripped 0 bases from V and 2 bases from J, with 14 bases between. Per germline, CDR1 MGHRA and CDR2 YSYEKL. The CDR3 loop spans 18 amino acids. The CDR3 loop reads CASSQEPEGVAGANVLTF. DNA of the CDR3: TGCGCCAGCAGCCAAGAACCGGAGGGTGTGGCTGGGGCCAACGTCCTGACTTTC.

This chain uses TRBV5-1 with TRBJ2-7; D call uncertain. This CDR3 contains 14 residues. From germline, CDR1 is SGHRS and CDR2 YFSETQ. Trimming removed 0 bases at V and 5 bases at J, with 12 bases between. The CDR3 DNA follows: TGCGCCAGCAGCTTGGGTAGGGTGGACGACGAGCAGTACTTC. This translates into CASSLGRVDDEQYF. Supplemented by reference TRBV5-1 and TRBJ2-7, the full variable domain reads KAGVTQTPRYLIKTRGQQVTLSCSPISGHRSVSWYQQTPGQGLQFLFEYFSETQRNKGNFPGRFSGRQFSNSRSEMNVSTLELGDSALYLCASSLGRVDDEQYFGPGTRLTVT.

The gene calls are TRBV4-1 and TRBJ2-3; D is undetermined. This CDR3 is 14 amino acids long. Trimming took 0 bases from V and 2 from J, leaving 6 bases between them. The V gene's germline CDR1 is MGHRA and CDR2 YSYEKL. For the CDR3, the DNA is TGCGCCAGCAGCCAAGAACAGCACACAGATACGCAGTATTTT. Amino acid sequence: CASSQEQHTDTQYF.

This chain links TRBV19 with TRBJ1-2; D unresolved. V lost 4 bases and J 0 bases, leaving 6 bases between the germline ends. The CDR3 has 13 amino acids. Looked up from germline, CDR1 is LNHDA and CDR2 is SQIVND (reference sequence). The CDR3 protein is CASSRAANYGYTF. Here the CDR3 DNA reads TGTGCCAGTAGTAGAGCGGCTAACTATGGCTACACCTTC.

DNA for the CDR3: TGTGCCAGCAGCCTTTGGGTGGGGAACACCGGGGAGCTGTTTTTT. This codes for CASSLWVGNTGELFF. The chain combines TRBV7-9 with TRBJ2-2; no reliable D call. V lost 5 bases and J lost 1, with 11 bases in between. Per germline, CDR1 SEHNR and CDR2 FQNEAQ (reference sequence). The CDR3 has 15 residues.

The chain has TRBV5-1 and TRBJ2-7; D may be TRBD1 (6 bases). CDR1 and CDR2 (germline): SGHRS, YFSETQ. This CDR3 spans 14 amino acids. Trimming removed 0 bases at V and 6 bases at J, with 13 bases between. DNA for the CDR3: TGCGCCAGCAGCTTGGAGTACAGGGTCAGCGAGCAGTACTTC. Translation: CASSLEYRVSEQYF. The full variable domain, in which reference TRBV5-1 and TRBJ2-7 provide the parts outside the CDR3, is KAGVTQTPRYLIKTRGQQVTLSCSPISGHRSVSWYQQTPGQGLQFLFEYFSETQRNKGNFPGRFSGRQFSNSRSEMNVSTLELGDSALYLCASSLEYRVSEQYFGPGTRLTVT.

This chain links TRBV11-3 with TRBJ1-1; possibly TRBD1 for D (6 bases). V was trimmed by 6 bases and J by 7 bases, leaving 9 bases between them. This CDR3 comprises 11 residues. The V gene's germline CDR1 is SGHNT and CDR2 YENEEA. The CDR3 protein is CASRTQGEAFF. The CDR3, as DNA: TGTGCCAGCAGAACACAGGGTGAAGCTTTCTTT.

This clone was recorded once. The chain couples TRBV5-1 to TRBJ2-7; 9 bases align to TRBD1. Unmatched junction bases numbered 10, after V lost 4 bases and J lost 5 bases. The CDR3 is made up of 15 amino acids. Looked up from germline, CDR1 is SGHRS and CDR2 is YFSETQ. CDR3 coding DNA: TGCGCCAGCAGCGTGGGACAGGGTGTGATACACGAGCAGTACTTC. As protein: CASSVGQGVIHEQYF.

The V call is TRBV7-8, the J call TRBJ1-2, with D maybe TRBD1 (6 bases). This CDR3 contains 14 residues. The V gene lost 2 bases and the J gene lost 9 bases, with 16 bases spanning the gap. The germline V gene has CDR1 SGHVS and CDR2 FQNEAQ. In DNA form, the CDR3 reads TGTGCCAGCAGCTTAACAGGGTCCCCCCTTAGCTACACCTTC. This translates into CASSLTGSPLSYTF. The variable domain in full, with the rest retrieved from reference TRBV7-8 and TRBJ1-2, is GAGVSQSPRYKVAKRGQDVALRCDPISGHVSLFWYQQALGQGPEFLTYFQNEAQLDKSGLPSDRFFAERPEGSVSTLKIQRTQQEDSAVYLCASSLTGSPLSYTFGSGTRLTVV.

Here the CDR3 reads CASSLVGGSYEQYF. CDR3 coding DNA: TGTGCCAGCAGCTTAGTAGGGGGCTCCTACGAGCAGTACTTC. This chain links TRBV11-2 with TRBJ2-7, with D possibly matching TRBD1 (6 bases). The CDR3 totals 14 residues. Per germline, CDR1 SGHAT and CDR2 FQNNGV. V was clipped by 1 base and J by 0 bases, with 7 bases between them.

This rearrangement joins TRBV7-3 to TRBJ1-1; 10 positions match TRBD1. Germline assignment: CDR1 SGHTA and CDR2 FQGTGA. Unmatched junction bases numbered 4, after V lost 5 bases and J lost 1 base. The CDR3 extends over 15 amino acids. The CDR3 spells CASSMGQGTNTEAFF. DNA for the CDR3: TGTGCCAGCAGCATGGGACAGGGGACGAACACTGAAGCTTTCTTT.

Here the CDR3 reads CASSLTRETSLFF. In DNA form, the CDR3 reads TGTGCCAGCAGCTTAACCCGGGAGACTAGTTTGTTCTTC. This chain connects TRBV7-2 to TRBJ2-1, with D possibly being TRBD2 (6 bases). The CDR3 is 13 amino acids. V shed 2 bases and J shed 15 bases, with 17 bases lying between them. Looked up from germline, CDR1 is SGHTA and CDR2 is FQGNSA.

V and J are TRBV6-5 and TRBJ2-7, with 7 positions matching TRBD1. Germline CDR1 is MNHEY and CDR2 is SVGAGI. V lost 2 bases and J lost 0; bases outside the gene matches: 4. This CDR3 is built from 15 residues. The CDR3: CASSYKTGSSYEQYF. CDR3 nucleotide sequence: TGTGCCAGCAGTTACAAGACAGGGAGCTCCTACGAGCAGTACTTC.

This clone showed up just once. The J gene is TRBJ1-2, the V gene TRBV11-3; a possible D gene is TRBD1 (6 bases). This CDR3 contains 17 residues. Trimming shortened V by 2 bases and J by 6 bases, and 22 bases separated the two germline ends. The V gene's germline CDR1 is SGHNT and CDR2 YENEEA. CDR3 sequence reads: CASSLFRTGPARDGYTF. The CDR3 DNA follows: TGTGCCAGCAGCTTATTTCGTACAGGGCCCGCCCGGGATGGCTACACCTTC.